Listed here is a single T cell receptor beta chain. It lacks a known antigen. Within one base of it there is no much larger clone, and no base qualities were kept. Whole blood was collected in K2EDTA tubes by collaborating institutions according to the institutions' own protocols. Collaborator samples were shipped for TCRbeta analysis as frozen whole blood, isolated PBMCs, or DNA extracted from either sample type. This sample was included in a study of blood T cell repertoires in COVID-19 (dated by TCRdb to 2020 to 2022). With respect to the entire study: Collaborator samples came from the United States, Italy and Spain and covered acute and convalescent phases of COVID-19. A de-identified subject ID, COVID-19 status, age in years and sex were almost always included in the sample metadata. The material from the prospective study consisted of cDNA or gDNA derived from T cells, B-cell-depleted T cells, or PBMCs. Where available, HLA class I and class II types were taken from metadata supplied by the sample provider and were not determined by assay-based typing. Subjects who had been exposed to COVID-19, were actively infected with it, or had recovered from it provided the deeply sampled blood TCRbeta repertoires that made up the dataset. A freely available public database, intended as a resource for researchers studying the immune response to SARS-CoV-2, is where the repertoires were released. The samples were drawn from the first 160 participants of the ongoing ImmuneRACE study and from 1,200 or so subjects provided by 6 global collaborators. Results the study describes overall, beyond this receptor: The amount of clinical and demographic metadata varied by source and participant and was provided uncurated.

Clipping removes 1 base from V and 1 base from J, with 6 as the unmatched junction base count. The germline V gene provides CDR1 SGHTS and CDR2 YDEGEE. The CDR3 numbers 16 residues from cysteine through phenylalanine. Only the CDR3 portion is preserved as DNA: 48 bases, with reading frame beginning at the first base. TCRbeta CDR3 regions were amplified from genomic DNA by means of the immunoSEQ Assay, a bias-controlled multiplex PCR. The paper's processing steps were these. The number of nucleated cells in each sample was estimated from the amplification of reference gene primers within the assay. To quantify the absolute abundance of each unique TCRbeta CDR3 rearrangement, sequence reads were collapsed and filtered. For each sample, productive Simpson clonality was calculated as the square root of Simpson's diversity index over productive rearrangements. TCRdb took over this immuneACCESS table, retaining in-frame rearrangements with V and J assigned. Such tables are incomplete; in checked studies, under half of the missing clones stem from an unresolved V gene, and the remainder is unexplained. The V and J calls and clone size come from that table; D and trimming were worked out from the DNA. The sample table holds 20,000 to 25,000 clones, of which about 88% were seen once. Of the sample, around 10% falls within the top ten clones.

Specimen: peripheral blood. The receptor was derived from a human donor in a cohort sampled during active COVID-19. The donor label of this sample is uncertain. The rearrangement joined TRBV5-8 to TRBJ2-3, with 7 bases aligning to TRBD1. The sequence in DNA is TGTGCCAGCAGCTTGCTATCAGGGGGTGGCACAGATACGCAGTATTTT. This yields the protein CASSLLSGGGTDTQYF.